This TCR beta chain stems from a study of cytomegalovirus exposure and HLA in healthy donors. The germline V gene encodes CDR1 SGHKS and CDR2 YYEKEE (reference sequence). The V end lost 4 bases, the J end lost 8 bases, and 18 bases lay between the germline ends. CDR3 size: 14 residues. A multiplex PCR was run with 60 Vbeta primers and 13 Jbeta primers. Sequenced by immunoSEQ multiplex PCR; TCRdb stores in-frame clones only, minus some. The sample has about 84,000 clones; 55% to 65% are singletons. The sequenced material came from PBMCs. The V call is TRBV5-5, the J call TRBJ1-2, with a possible D match to TRBD1 (6 bases). The TCR comes from a woman in her forties in good health and CMV-seropositive. Written as DNA, the CDR3 is TGTGCCAGCAGCCGTGGAACAGGGTCTGGCGGCTACACCTTC. Encoded protein: CASSRGTGSGGYTF.